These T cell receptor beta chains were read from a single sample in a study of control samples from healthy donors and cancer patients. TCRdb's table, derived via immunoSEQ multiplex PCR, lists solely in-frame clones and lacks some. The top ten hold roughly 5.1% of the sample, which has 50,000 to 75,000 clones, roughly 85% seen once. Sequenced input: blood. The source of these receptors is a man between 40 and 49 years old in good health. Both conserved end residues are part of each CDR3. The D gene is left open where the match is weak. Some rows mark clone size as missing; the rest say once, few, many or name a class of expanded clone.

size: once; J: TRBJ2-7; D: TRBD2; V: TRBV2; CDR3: CASSGLAGQYEQYF; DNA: TGTGCCAGCAGCGGACTAGCGGGGCAGTACGAGCAGTACTTC
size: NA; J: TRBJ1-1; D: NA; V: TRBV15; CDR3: CATSLSTEAFF; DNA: TGTGCCACCAGCTTGAGCACTGAAGCTTTCTTT
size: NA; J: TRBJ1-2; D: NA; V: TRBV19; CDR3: CASSIVAANYGYTF; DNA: TGTGCCAGTAGTATAGTGGCAGCTAACTATGGCTACACCTTC
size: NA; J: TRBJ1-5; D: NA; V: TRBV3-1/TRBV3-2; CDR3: CASSCDRCNQPQHF; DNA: TGTGCCAGCAGTTGCGACCGATGCAATCAGCCCCAGCATTTT
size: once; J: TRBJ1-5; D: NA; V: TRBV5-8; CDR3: CASSFGQPRWSNQPQHF; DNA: TGTGCCAGCAGCTTTGGACAGCCGAGGTGGAGCAATCAGCCCCAGCATTTT
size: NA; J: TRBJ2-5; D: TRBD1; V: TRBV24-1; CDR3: CATSVRQGKRETQYF; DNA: TGTGCCACCAGTGTCCGACAGGGGAAGAGGGAGACCCAGTACTTC
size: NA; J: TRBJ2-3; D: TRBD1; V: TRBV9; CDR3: CASSADRVTDTQYF; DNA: TGTGCCAGCAGCGCCGACAGGGTCACAGATACGCAGTATTTT
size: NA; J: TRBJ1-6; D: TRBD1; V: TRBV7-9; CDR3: CASSLASTGSGSPLHF; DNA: TGTGCCAGCAGCTTAGCCTCGACAGGGTCAGGTTCACCCCTCCACTTT
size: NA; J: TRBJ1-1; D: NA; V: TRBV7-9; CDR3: CASSVRGTEAFF; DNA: TGTGCCAGCAGCGTACGGGGGACTGAAGCTTTCTTT
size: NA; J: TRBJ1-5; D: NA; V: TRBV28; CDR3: CASLEVGNQPQHF; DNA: TGTGCCAGTTTAGAGGTTGGGAATCAGCCCCAGCATTTT
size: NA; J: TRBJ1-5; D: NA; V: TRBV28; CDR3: CASTRGGFGNQPQHF; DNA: TGTGCCAGCACCCGAGGAGGATTTGGCAATCAGCCCCAGCATTTT
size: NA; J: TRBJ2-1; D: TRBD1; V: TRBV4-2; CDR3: CASSKQGALGLGGNEQFF; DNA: TGTGCCAGCAGTAAACAGGGGGCTCTAGGACTAGGAGGCAATGAGCAGTTCTTC
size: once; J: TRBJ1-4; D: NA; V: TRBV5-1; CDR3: CASSLRPGQENEKLFF; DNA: TGCGCCAGCAGCTTGCGTCCGGGACAAGAGAATGAAAAACTGTTTTTT
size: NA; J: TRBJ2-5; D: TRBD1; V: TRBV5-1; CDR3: CASSPRIQGAQETQYF; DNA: TGCGCCAGCAGCCCGAGGATTCAGGGGGCGCAGGAGACCCAGTACTTC
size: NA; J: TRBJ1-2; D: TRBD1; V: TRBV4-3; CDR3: CASSQRTGVGYGYTF; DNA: TGCGCCAGCAGCCAGCGGACAGGGGTAGGCTATGGCTACACCTTC
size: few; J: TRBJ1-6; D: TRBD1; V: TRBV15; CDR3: CATSRGADRVTPLHF; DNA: TGTGCCACCAGCAGAGGGGCTGACAGGGTAACACCCCTCCACTTT
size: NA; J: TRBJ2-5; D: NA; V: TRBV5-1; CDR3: CASSLGLTQETQYF; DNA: TGCGCCAGCAGCCTCGGACTAACCCAAGAGACCCAGTACTTC
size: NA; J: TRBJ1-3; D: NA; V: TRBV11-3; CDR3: CASSKLRGAGGNTIYF; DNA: TGTGCCAGCAGCAAGCTCCGGGGGGCTGGCGGAAACACCATATATTTT
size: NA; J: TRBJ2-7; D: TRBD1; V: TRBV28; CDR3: CASSPFGNIGTVSYEQYF; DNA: TGTGCCAGCAGCCCATTCGGGAATATCGGGACAGTCTCCTACGAGCAGTACTTC
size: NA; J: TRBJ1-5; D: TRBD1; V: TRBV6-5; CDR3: CASKRDRGQPQHF; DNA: TGTGCCAGCAAGCGGGACAGGGGACAGCCCCAGCATTTT
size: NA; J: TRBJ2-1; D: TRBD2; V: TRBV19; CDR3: CASSRLGTSGSSSYNEQFF; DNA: TGTGCCAGTAGTCGGTTGGGAACTAGCGGGTCGAGCTCCTACAATGAGCAGTTCTTC
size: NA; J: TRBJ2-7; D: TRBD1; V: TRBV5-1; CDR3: CASSATGALPYEQYF; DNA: TGCGCCAGCAGCGCGACAGGGGCCCTCCCATACGAGCAGTACTTC
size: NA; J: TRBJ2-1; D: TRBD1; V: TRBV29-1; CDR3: CSAGQGADDEQFF; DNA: TGCAGCGCCGGACAGGGGGCTGACGATGAGCAGTTCTTC
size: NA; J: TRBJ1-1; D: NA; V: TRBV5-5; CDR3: CASSSLFRTEAFF; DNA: TGTGCCAGCAGCTCCCTTTTCCGCACTGAAGCTTTCTTT
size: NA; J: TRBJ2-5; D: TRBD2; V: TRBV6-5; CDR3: CASSQTSGPGETQYF; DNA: TGTGCCAGCTCTCAGACTAGCGGCCCGGGGGAGACCCAGTACTTC
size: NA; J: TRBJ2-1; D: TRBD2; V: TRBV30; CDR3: CAWSTTRTSPSYNEQFF; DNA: TGTGCCTGGAGTACCACCCGGACTAGTCCCTCCTACAATGAGCAGTTCTTC
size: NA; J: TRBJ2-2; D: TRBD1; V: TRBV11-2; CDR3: CASSLGQGKVGELFF; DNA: TGTGCCAGCAGCTTAGGACAGGGGAAGGTCGGGGAGCTGTTTTTT
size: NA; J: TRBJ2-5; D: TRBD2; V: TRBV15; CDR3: CATDSGTSGSGLETQYF; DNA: TGTGCCACCGATTCCGGGACTAGCGGGAGTGGGCTAGAGACCCAGTACTTC
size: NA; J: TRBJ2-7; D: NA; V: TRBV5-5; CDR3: CASSINSGVSEQYF; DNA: TGTGCCAGCAGCATAAATTCCGGGGTGTCGGAGCAGTACTTC
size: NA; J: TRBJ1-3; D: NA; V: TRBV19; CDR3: CASTQSGSGGNTIYF; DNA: TGTGCCAGTACTCAGTCGGGCTCCGGAGGAAACACCATATATTTT
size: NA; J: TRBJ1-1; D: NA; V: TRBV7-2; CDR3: CASSPRGGSVFF; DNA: TGTGCCAGCAGCCCCCGGGGGGGGAGCGTTTTCTTT
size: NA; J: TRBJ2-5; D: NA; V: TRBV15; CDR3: CATSRGGGGETQYF; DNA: TGTGCCACCAGCAGAGGGGGTGGCGGAGAGACCCAGTACTTC
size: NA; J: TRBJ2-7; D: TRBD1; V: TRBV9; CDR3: CASSVAGQGSYEQYF; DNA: TGTGCCAGCAGCGTAGCGGGACAGGGATCCTACGAGCAGTACTTC
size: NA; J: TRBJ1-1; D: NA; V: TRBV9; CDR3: CASSVAGTTEAFF; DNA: TGTGCCAGCAGCGTAGCAGGGACCACTGAAGCTTTCTTT
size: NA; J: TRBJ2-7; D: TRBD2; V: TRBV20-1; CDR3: CSASTIAGLGYEQYF; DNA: TGCAGTGCTAGTACAATAGCGGGGTTGGGTTACGAGCAGTACTTC
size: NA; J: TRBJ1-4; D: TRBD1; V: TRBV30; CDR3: CAWTTGVLNEKLFF; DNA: TGTGCCTGGACCACAGGGGTCCTTAATGAAAAACTGTTTTTT
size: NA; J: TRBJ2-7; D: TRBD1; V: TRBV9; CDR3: CASRTRDRAYEQYF; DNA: TGTGCCAGCAGGACCCGGGACAGGGCCTACGAGCAGTACTTC